This T cell receptor (beta chain) was captured in a study of response to subunit inactivated influenza vaccine. General study points: Only a handful of new T cells, the authors suggested, are recruited with each seasonal influenza vaccination.

Germline CDR1 reads SGHRS; CDR2 reads YFSETQ. Trimming removed 3 bases from V and 5 bases from J; junction bases left unmatched: 8. There are 16 residues in the CDR3. TCRdb reprocessed the RT-PCR reads with MiXCR, giving one entry per CDR3 protein. The repertoire has approximately 500,000 distinct CDR3 sequences, about 14% of them found once; the top ten carry 11%. Concerning this clonotype: The antigen remains undetermined.

This chain connects TRBV5-1 to TRBJ2-5; 12 bases fit TRBD2. This specimen was PBMCs from blood, taken roughly 13 days after vaccination. The receptor was derived from a man aged 45 to 65 who received an inactivated influenza vaccine. DNA for the CDR3: TGCGCCAGCAGCTCCAACCTAGCGGGGGGGCCGGAGACCCAGTACTTC. Translated: CASSSNLAGGPETQYF.